This T cell receptor (beta chain) was recorded in a study of CD8 T cells in Susac syndrome. Roughly 0.45 to 1 ug RNA was reverse transcribed with random hexamers. TCRdb reanalysed the immunoSEQ multiplex PCR reads using MiXCR and keeps one entry per CDR3 protein. Of some 150,000 distinct CDR3 sequences listed, approximately 95% are singletons. This CDR3 spans 13 amino acids. Per the germline V gene, CDR1 is LGHNT and CDR2 is FRNRAP. The V and J ends lost 3 bases and 6 bases respectively, with 9 bases between them. This chain joins TRBV12-5 and TRBJ1-5; D is undetermined. This receptor was identified in a human donor with Susac syndrome. The sequenced material came from CD4+ T cells from PBMCs. The CDR3 DNA reads as TGTGCTAGTGGTTTTAAAATCAGTCAGCCCCAGCATTTT. Translation: CASGFKISQPQHF.